The rows below give T cell receptor beta chains drawn from one sample of a study of CD8 T cells in ankylosing spondylitis. TCRdb analysed the 5' RACE reads with MiXCR anew, one entry per CDR3 protein. This table has just under 550,000 distinct CDR3 sequences, roughly 13% appearing once. The sample was blood, either unsorted or a sorted T cell fraction (not recorded which). Receptors originate from a male donor with ankylosing spondylitis. Each CDR3 is given without its conserved first and last residue.

>TRBJ2-5|TRBV24-1|11
ATSDAAAETQY
>TRBJ2-7|TRBV20-1|12
SARDQGTRWEQY
>TRBJ1-2|TRBV27|14
ASSFSVGVFAYGYT
>TRBJ1-1|TRBV12-3/TRBV12-4|11
ASSSGELTEAF
>TRBJ1-6|TRBV14|13
ASSLMGTPKSPLH
>TRBJ2-6|TRBV20-1|15
SARDLAGGAGANVLT
>TRBJ2-4|TRBV12-5|10
ASGLAGTLQY
>TRBJ2-3|TRBV20-1|11
SARDPDTDTQY
>TRBJ1-1|TRBV12-3/TRBV12-4|11
ASRVGGITEAF
>TRBJ2-7|TRBV14|11
ASSQWGAREQY
>TRBJ1-2|TRBV20-1|9
SAARPGDLL
>TRBJ2-1|TRBV5-4|14
ASSLVSSGGGNEQF
>TRBJ2-4|TRBV20-1|15
SARDWDSGISKNIQY
>TRBJ2-7|TRBV3-1|13
ASSQVPSAGYEQY
>TRBJ1-1|TRBV12-3/TRBV12-4|12
ASSIGGDYTEAF
>TRBJ2-7|TRBV20-1|11
SATGQGTYEQY